These 32 T cell receptor beta chains were all obtained from the same sample, sequenced in a study of early T cells in non-severe SARS-CoV-2 infection. Each CDR3 protein gets one entry after TCRdb re-called the 5' RACE reads with MiXCR. The sample holds roughly 69,000 distinct CDR3 sequences; almost 9% are singletons and the top ten take 13%. The sample was whole blood, taken at baseline. The receptors were sampled from an adult who was a healthcare worker with PCR-confirmed SARS-CoV-2 infection or an uninfected control (not recorded which).

This clonotype was recorded at least ten times. V usage is TRBV6-1 and J usage is TRBJ2-3, with D tentatively TRBD2 (5 bases). Trimming left V 1 base short and J 0 bases short, with 5 bases between. The germline V gene has CDR1 MNHNS and CDR2 SASEGT. The CDR3 is made up of 14 amino acids. The DNA of the CDR3 is TGTGCCAGCAGTGAAGGCGGGAGCACAGATACGCAGTATTTT. Translating gives CASSEGGSTDTQYF.

V and J are TRBV20-1 and TRBJ1-1; TRBD1 matches 7 bases. Germline V CDR1 and CDR2: DFQATT, SNEGSKA (reference sequence). There are 12 residues in the CDR3. After removal of 5 bases from V and 5 bases from J, the junction contained 5 bases not matched to a gene. In nucleotides, the CDR3 is TGCAGTGCTTCTCGACAGGGTACTGAAGCTTTCTTT. Protein: CSASRQGTEAFF.

This clonotype showed up many times. V is TRBV18 and J is TRBJ1-2; perhaps TRBD1 as D (5 bases). Germline V lookup: CDR1 KGHSH, CDR2 LQKENI. V was pared by 3 bases and J by 0 bases, with 8 bases between. The CDR3 extends over 14 amino acids. The CDR3 region is CASSPAGTNYGYTF. The CDR3 coding sequence is TGTGCCAGCTCACCGGCAGGGACTAACTATGGCTACACCTTC.

This clonotype appeared a few times. The gene calls are TRBV4-3 and TRBJ1-1; D perhaps matches TRBD1 (5 bases). The germline V and J ends were trimmed by 1 base and 0 bases, with 9 bases remaining between them. This CDR3 spans 15 amino acids. Looked up from germline, CDR1 is LGHNA and CDR2 is YSLEER. The CDR3 DNA sequence: TGCGCCAGCAGCCAAGTTCAGGGACTGAACACTGAAGCTTTCTTT. This encodes CASSQVQGLNTEAFF.

This chain joins TRBV7-8 and TRBJ2-1, with D possibly TRBD1 on 5 matching bases. The CDR3 is 16 residues long. From germline, CDR1 is SGHVS and CDR2 FQNEAQ. The germline V and J ends were trimmed by 7 bases and 0 bases, with 16 bases remaining between them. The CDR3 region has the DNA TGTGCCAGCACCTCCGATGGGGCGAGCTCCTACAATGAGCAGTTCTTC. Protein sequence: CASTSDGASSYNEQFF.

This clonotype has a count of ten or more. This sequence joins TRBV27 and TRBJ2-5; a possible D gene is TRBD2 (6 bases). The V gene lost 0 bases and the J gene lost 4 bases, with 6 bases spanning the gap. Germline V CDR1 and CDR2: MNHEY, SMNVEV (reference sequence). This CDR3 has 13 amino acids. The CDR3 coding sequence is TGTGCCAGCAGTTTATCCGGGAGAGAGACCCAGTACTTC. This codes for CASSLSGRETQYF.

This clonotype was seen repeatedly, ten times or more. The genes are TRBV20-1 and TRBJ1-5; D is perhaps TRBD1 (5 bases). This CDR3 has 14 residues. V lost 3 bases to trimming and J lost 7 bases, with 16 bases between them. Per the germline V gene, CDR1 is DFQATT and CDR2 is SNEGSKA (reference sequence). CDR3 in amino acids: CSASRAAGQQPQHF. CDR3 nucleotide sequence: TGCAGTGCTAGTAGGGCAGCAGGGCAGCAGCCCCAGCATTTT.

This clonotype was seen at least ten times. Mismatch with germline at one junction end may stem from a read error. This chain connects TRBV7-2 to TRBJ2-5; 10 bases align to TRBD2. CDR3 size: 14 residues. Germline CDR1 SGHTA, CDR2 FQGNSA. This CDR3 is CASSLAGALETQYF. CDR3 DNA: TGTGCCAGCAGCCTAGCGGGAGCTCTGGAGACCCAGTACTTC.

The rearrangement uses TRBV14 and TRBJ1-5; the D is unclear. Per the germline V gene, CDR1 is SGHDN and CDR2 is FVKESK. The germline V and J ends were trimmed by 4 bases and 2 bases, with 6 bases remaining between them. The CDR3 runs 13 residues. The CDR3 DNA is TGTGCCAGCAGCCGTAGGGGCAATCAGCCCCAGCATTTT. Translation gives CASSRRGNQPQHF.

This chain joins TRBV11-2 and TRBJ2-3; 7 nucleotides line up with TRBD2. V dropped 5 bases and J dropped 2; count of bases not matched to a gene: 10. CDR3 length equals 16 residues. The germline V gene encodes CDR1 SGHAT and CDR2 FQNNGV. CDR3 amino acids: CASSPTRGGITDTQYF. The CDR3 DNA follows: TGTGCCAGCAGCCCCACAAGGGGAGGGATCACAGATACGCAGTATTTT.

By share of the sample, this clonotype is large (0.1 to 1%). V gene TRBV6-2 or TRBV6-3 combines with J gene TRBJ2-1; TRBD1 aligns across 7 bases. J was trimmed by 9 bases and V by 7 bases; bases with no gene match: 9. CDR3 length: 13 residues. Per the germline V gene, CDR1 is MNHEY and CDR2 is SVGEGT. The CDR3 spells CASIMTGLGEQFF. CDR3 in DNA: TGTGCCAGCATCATGACAGGGCTGGGTGAGCAGTTCTTC.

This clonotype has only a few counts. The V call is TRBV7-2, the J call TRBJ2-1, with unresolved D. Trimming took off 7 bases at V and 10 bases at J, with 11 bases between the two ends. Germline V gene sequence: CDR1 SGHTA, CDR2 FQGNSA. This CDR3 is 11 amino acids long. Here the CDR3 reads CASTVTYEQFF. In DNA form, the CDR3 reads TGTGCCAGCACCGTAACCTACGAGCAGTTCTTC. The whole variable domain, remainder taken from reference TRBV7-2 and TRBJ2-1, is GAGVSQSPSNKVTEKGKDVELRCDPISGHTALYWYRQSLGQGLEFLIYFQGNSAPDKSGLPSDRFSAERTGGSVSTLTIQRTQQEDSAVYLCASTVTYEQFFGPGTRLTVL.

This clonotype was found a few times. This rearrangement joins TRBV5-1 to TRBJ2-5, with TRBD1 matching over 8 bases. There are 15 residues in the CDR3. Germline CDR1 reads SGHRS; CDR2 reads YFSETQ. V lost 3 bases and J lost 6; bases outside the gene matches: 10. CDR3: CASSSPGQASQTQYF. The CDR3 nucleotides read TGCGCCAGCAGCTCCCCGGGACAGGCGTCACAGACCCAGTACTTC. Using reference TRBV5-1 and TRBJ2-5 for the parts outside the CDR3, the full variable domain is KAGVTQTPRYLIKTRGQQVTLSCSPISGHRSVSWYQQTPGQGLQFLFEYFSETQRNKGNFPGRFSGRQFSNSRSEMNVSTLELGDSALYLCASSSPGQASQTQYFGPGTRLLVL.

This clonotype was counted many times. This chain joins TRBV5-1 and TRBJ2-5; TRBD2 matches at 9 bases. Germline V gene data show CDR1 as SGHRS and CDR2 as YFSETQ. With 5 bases clipped from V and 5 bases from J, the junction kept 7 bases outside the gene matches. The CDR3 sequence is 14 residues long. CDR3 DNA sequence: TGCGCCAGCAGACAGACTAGCGGACAGGAGACCCAGTACTTC. It specifies CASRQTSGQETQYF.

Points on this clonotype: One junction end does not reproduce the germline sequence, and a read error may be involved. The genes are TRBV19 and TRBJ1-3; a weak D match, TRBD1 (6 bases). Germline CDR1 is LNHDA and CDR2 is SQIVND (reference sequence). This CDR3 contains 12 residues. CDR3 in amino acids: CASSFPGHVKDF. The DNA for the CDR3 is TGTGCCAGTAGCTTTCCGGGACACGTCAAGGATTTT. The full variable domain, completed using reference TRBV19 and TRBJ1-3, is DGGITQSPKYLFRKEGQNVTLSCEQNLNHDAMYWYRQDPGQGLRLIYYSQIVNDFQKGDIAEGYSVSREKKESFPLTVTSAQKNPTAFYLCASSFPGHVKDFGEGSWLTVV.

The rearrangement joins TRBV9 to TRBJ2-4, with D perhaps TRBD1 (6 bases). The germline V and J ends were trimmed by 0 bases and 8 bases, with 6 bases remaining between them. The CDR3 has 12 amino acids. The germline V gene has CDR1 SGDLS and CDR2 YYNGEE. In nucleotides, the CDR3 is TGTGCCAGCAGCGTAGAGGGGGACATTCAGTACTTC. This translates into CASSVEGDIQYF.

This clonotype was observed many times. The chain is built from TRBV27 and TRBJ1-5; the D gene is possibly TRBD1 (6 bases). CDR1 and CDR2 from the germline V gene are MNHEY and SMNVEV (reference sequence). CDR3 length equals 15 residues. Trimming pared 2 bases from V and 6 bases from J, leaving 14 bases between. CDR3 sequence reads: CASSLRGATGQPQHF. CDR3 in DNA: TGTGCCAGCAGTTTACGGGGGGCGACGGGTCAGCCCCAGCATTTT.

In its sample, this clonotype was seen a few times. This chain joins TRBV27 and TRBJ2-1; D is perhaps TRBD1 or TRBD2 (5 bases each). V was cut by 5 bases and J by 10 bases, with 15 bases left in between. Germline V CDR1 and CDR2: MNHEY, SMNVEV (reference sequence). This CDR3 contains 13 residues. Here the CDR3 DNA reads TGTGCCAGCAGTCCCCTTCGGGACGACGAGCAGTTCTTC. Translated: CASSPLRDDEQFF.

The chain uses TRBV12-3 or TRBV12-4 and TRBJ1-6, with 10 bases fitting TRBD1. After removal of 6 bases from V and 8 bases from J, the junction contained 10 bases not matched to a gene. CDR3 length: 16 residues. CDR3 bases: TGTGCCAGCAGCTCCGGACAGGGGGTCTTATATTCACCCCTCCACTTT. Translation: CASSSGQGVLYSPLHF.

This clonotype came up a few times. This chain links TRBV7-8 with TRBJ2-5; possibly TRBD2 for D (5 bases). Germline CDR1 is SGHVS and CDR2 is FQNEAQ. Between the trimmed V and J ends, which lost 1 base and 5 bases, there was a span of 11 bases. The CDR3 covers 14 residues. The CDR3 reads CASSLVEGRETQYF. The CDR3 nucleotides are TGTGCCAGCAGCTTAGTTGAGGGCAGGGAGACCCAGTACTTC.

This clonotype was detected many times. CDR3 in DNA: TGTGCCAGCAACAAGGGGGTCTTAGCGGGAGGAGGTGAGCAGTTCTTC. Translating it yields CASNKGVLAGGGEQFF. The chain joins TRBV7-8 to TRBJ2-1, with 10 bases lining up with TRBD2. Trimming at V came to 7 bases and at J to 9 bases, leaving 15 bases not matched to a gene. The CDR3 is 16 amino acids. Per the germline V gene, CDR1 is SGHVS and CDR2 is FQNEAQ.

This clonotype appeared a few times. The chain links TRBV29-1 to TRBJ2-1; TRBD1 matches 7 bases. The V gene end was trimmed by 3 bases and the J gene end by 4 bases; junction bases not matched to a gene: 9. Germline V lookup: CDR1 SQVTM, CDR2 ANQGSEA. CDR3 length equals 15 residues. CDR3 coding DNA: TGCAGCGTTGAGGCACAGGGGATACGGTACAATGAGCAGTTCTTC. Protein: CSVEAQGIRYNEQFF.

This clonotype was seen repeatedly, ten times or more. This rearrangement joins TRBV9 to TRBJ2-1, with 9 bases that match TRBD1. CDR1 is SGDLS, CDR2 YYNGEE, per germline. CDR3 length: 16 residues. The trim removed 0 bases at V and 5 bases at J, leaving 6 bases unmatched. The CDR3 coding sequence is TGTGCCAGCAGCGTAGGAGGGGGACAGGGAGACAATGAGCAGTTCTTC. This codes for CASSVGGGQGDNEQFF.

This clonotype has just a few counts. The V gene is TRBV6-2 or TRBV6-3, the J gene TRBJ2-2, with TRBD2 as a possible D gene (6 bases). The CDR3 loop spans 17 amino acids. Germline CDR1 reads MNHEY; CDR2 reads SVGEGT. Between the trimmed V and J ends, which lost 0 bases and 4 bases, there was a span of 15 bases. The CDR3 sequence: CASSYSGHLEGTGELFF. CDR3 bases: TGTGCCAGCAGTTACTCGGGCCACCTGGAGGGCACCGGGGAGCTGTTTTTT.

In its sample, this clonotype was seen a few times. The chain recombines TRBV7-9 with TRBJ1-3; no reliable D call. The V end lost 0 bases, the J end lost 0 bases, and 6 bases lay between the germline ends. This CDR3 contains 15 residues. Germline V gene lookup returns CDR1 SEHNR and CDR2 FQNEAQ (reference sequence). This CDR3 is CASSLAGNSGNTIYF. The CDR3 DNA reads as TGTGCCAGCAGCTTAGCAGGGAACTCTGGAAACACCATATATTTT.

This clonotype has a handful of counts. The gene calls are TRBV5-1 and TRBJ2-7; D is possibly TRBD1 or TRBD2 (5 bases each). V was pared by 3 bases and J by 1 base, with 17 bases between. Per germline, CDR1 SGHRS and CDR2 YFSETQ. The CDR3 is made up of 16 amino acids. The chain's CDR3 is CASSSGLTVESYEQYF. The CDR3 coding sequence is TGCGCCAGCAGCTCGGGATTGACAGTGGAATCCTACGAGCAGTACTTC.

V gene TRBV2 combines with J gene TRBJ2-7; TRBD2 matches at 10 bases. This CDR3 comprises 15 residues. V shed 6 bases, J shed 6 bases, and the junction held 11 bases outside the gene matches. Germline CDR1 SNHLY, CDR2 FYNNEI. The CDR3 protein is CASRADASGGGEQYF. CDR3 coding DNA: TGTGCCAGCAGAGCAGACGCTAGCGGGGGCGGCGAGCAGTACTTC.

This sequence joins TRBV20-1 and TRBJ2-1; 8 bases match TRBD2. The junction had 8 bases not matched to a gene; V was cut back by 4 bases and J by 3 bases. This CDR3 spans 15 amino acids. Germline V gene sequence: CDR1 DFQATT, CDR2 SNEGSKA (reference sequence). CDR3 nucleotides: TGCAGTGCTAATGACGGGGGACTAGACTACAATGAGCAGTTCTTC. Translation: CSANDGGLDYNEQFF.

This clonotype was recorded many times. The J gene is TRBJ2-7, the V gene TRBV15, with D perhaps matching TRBD1 or TRBD2 (5 bases each). Trimming removed 6 bases from V and 2 bases from J, with 8 bases in between. Germline V gene lookup returns CDR1 LNHNV and CDR2 YYDKDF (reference sequence). CDR3 size: 12 residues. The DNA of the CDR3 is TGTGCCACCAGGGGGGAAACCTACGAGCAGTACTTC. Encoded protein: CATRGETYEQYF.

This clonotype occurred many times. V usage is TRBV5-4 and J usage is TRBJ2-3; D gene uncertain. The germline V gene encodes CDR1 SGHNT and CDR2 YYREEE (reference sequence). V was pared by 4 bases and J by 0 bases, with 12 bases between. The CDR3 runs 15 residues. CDR3 region: CASSPSWASTDTQYF. The CDR3 DNA reads as TGTGCCAGCAGCCCATCCTGGGCTAGCACAGATACGCAGTATTTT.

This clonotype was seen only once. This chain uses TRBV5-1 with TRBJ1-1, with 9 bases matching TRBD1. This CDR3 is built from 15 residues. The V and J ends lost 4 bases and 3 bases, in that order; junction bases with no gene match: 7. Germline V lookup: CDR1 SGHRS, CDR2 YFSETQ. CDR3 sequence (DNA): TGCGCCAGCAGCCCCAGACAGGGGGTCCACACTGAAGCTTTCTTT. Protein: CASSPRQGVHTEAFF.

The chain combines TRBV29-1 with TRBJ2-7; D ambiguous. The CDR3 runs to 13 residues. The germline gives CDR1 SQVTM, CDR2 ANQGSEA. Trimming took off 6 bases at V and 0 bases at J, with 12 bases between the two ends. The chain's CDR3 is CSVLLRISYEQYF. CDR3 DNA sequence: TGCAGCGTCCTCCTTCGAATCTCCTACGAGCAGTACTTC.